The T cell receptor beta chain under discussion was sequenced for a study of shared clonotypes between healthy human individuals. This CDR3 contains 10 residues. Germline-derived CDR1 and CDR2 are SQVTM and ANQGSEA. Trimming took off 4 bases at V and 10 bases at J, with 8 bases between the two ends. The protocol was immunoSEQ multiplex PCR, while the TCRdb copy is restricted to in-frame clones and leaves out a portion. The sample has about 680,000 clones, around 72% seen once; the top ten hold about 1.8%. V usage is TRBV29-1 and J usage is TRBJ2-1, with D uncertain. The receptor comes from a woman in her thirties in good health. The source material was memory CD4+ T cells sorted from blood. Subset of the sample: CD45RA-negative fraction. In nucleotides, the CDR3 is TGCAGCGTTGGAGTGGAGGAGCAGTTCTTC. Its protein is CSVGVEEQFF.